The clone carrying this T cell receptor beta chain was picked up many times. The antigen remains undetermined. These data belong to a study of T cells in Graves' hyperthyroidism and ophthalmopathy. Study-level background: Once the initial diagnosis was made, peripheral blood was obtained before any treatment. Broader study findings: Ophthalmopathy onset followed model prediction by a median around 6.6 months.

The CDR3 is made up of 15 amino acids. Germline V gene sequence: CDR1 SGHVS, CDR2 FQNEAQ. V was cut by 1 base and J by 1 base, with 10 bases left in between. The CDR3 regions of TCR beta were amplified from RNA transcripts. The TCR CDR3 was amplified in a first-round RT-PCR using the HTBI primer set. TCRdb passed the multiplex PCR reads through MiXCR, listing each CDR3 protein once. The sample has 700,000 or so distinct CDR3 sequences; approximately 15% are singletons. The sequence came from a woman in her fifties or sixties with Graves' ophthalmopathy. The J gene is TRBJ1-1, the V gene TRBV7-8, with no clear D. The sequenced sample was blood. The DNA of the CDR3 is TGTGCCAGCAGCTTAGGGGCCCTGACGAACACTGAAGCTTTCTTT. As protein: CASSLGALTNTEAFF.